Following are 11 T cell receptor beta chains from one sample sequenced in a study of CD8+ T cells in alopecia areata. RNA extraction and reverse transcription yielded cDNA as sequencing template. The protocol was immunoSEQ multiplex PCR, while the TCRdb copy is restricted to in-frame clones and leaves out a portion. The table records about 140,000 clones, around 49% of them present only once. The specimen was CD4+ T cells sorted from blood, collected at week 0. Source of these receptors: a human donor with alopecia areata.

A few counts support this clone. This chain links TRBV29-1 with TRBJ1-1, with a tentative D call TRBD1 (6 bases). Germline V CDR1 and CDR2: SQVTM, ANQGSEA. The CDR3 has 14 amino acids. V lost 4 bases to trimming and J lost 5 bases, with 17 bases between them. CDR3 in DNA: TGCAGCGTTGGACGGGGGCATGGGGGTACTGAAGCTTTCTTT. It encodes CSVGRGHGGTEAFF.

V usage is TRBV19 and J usage is TRBJ2-5; D remains ambiguous. V lost 7 bases to trimming and J lost 4 bases, with 28 bases between them. From germline, CDR1 is LNHDA and CDR2 SQIVND (reference sequence). The CDR3 spans 18 residues. The CDR3 DNA sequence: TGTGCCAGTACACCCATATTTCAAACGGTAGATCCGCGAGAGACCCAGTACTTC. Translating gives CASTPIFQTVDPRETQYF. The full variable domain, its missing parts supplied by reference TRBV19 and TRBJ2-5, is DGGITQSPKYLFRKEGQNVTLSCEQNLNHDAMYWYRQDPGQGLRLIYYSQIVNDFQKGDIAEGYSVSREKKESFPLTVTSAQKNPTAFYLCASTPIFQTVDPRETQYFGPGTRLLVL.

The chain employs TRBV29-1 and TRBJ2-1; 12 bases map to TRBD2. V dropped 6 bases and J dropped 7; count of bases not matched to a gene: 7. This CDR3 contains 14 residues. Germline values: CDR1 SQVTM, CDR2 ANQGSEA. The CDR3 reads CSVSSGRGLNEQFF. The CDR3 DNA reads as TGCAGCGTGTCTAGCGGGAGGGGTTTAAATGAGCAGTTCTTC.

The rearrangement joins TRBV9 to TRBJ2-4, with 8 bases aligning to TRBD2. This CDR3 comprises 15 residues. Per the germline V gene, CDR1 is SGDLS and CDR2 is YYNGEE. With 3 bases clipped from V and 12 bases from J, the junction kept 14 bases outside the gene matches. This chain's CDR3 is CASSARDAQGLGQYF. As DNA, the CDR3 is TGTGCCAGCAGCGCCCGGGACGCCCAGGGACTAGGTCAGTACTTC.

J is TRBJ2-7 and V is TRBV5-1, with a possible D match to TRBD2 (5 bases). The CDR3 has 14 amino acids. Per the germline V gene, CDR1 is SGHRS and CDR2 is YFSETQ. Trimming left V 1 base short and J 1 base short, with 9 bases between. The CDR3 bases are TGCGCCAGCAGCTTGCTGGACTTGTCCTACGAGCAGTACTTC. Protein product: CASSLLDLSYEQYF.

This chain uses TRBV7-8 with TRBJ2-5; D not certain. This CDR3 is built from 12 residues. The ends were cut back, 5 bases at V and 5 bases at J, with 9 bases in the middle. Looked up from germline, CDR1 is SGHVS and CDR2 is FQNEAQ. Here the CDR3 DNA reads TGTGCCAGCAGCCCGATGGTGGAGACCCAGTACTTC. Its protein is CASSPMVETQYF.

This sequence joins TRBV28 and TRBJ2-7, with 7 bases lining up with TRBD2. The CDR3 length is 12 residues. V lost 8 bases and J lost 3; bases outside the gene matches: 4. The germline CDR1 and CDR2 sequences are MDHEN and SYDVKM. CDR3 residues: CASRERDYEQYF. CDR3 in DNA: TGTGCCAGCCGTGAGCGGGACTACGAGCAGTACTTC.

This clone has more than one count but fewer than ten. This chain links TRBV28 with TRBJ2-7, with TRBD1 as a possible D gene (6 bases). The CDR3 is 14 residues long. Germline V gives CDR1 MDHEN, CDR2 SYDVKM. Trimming left V 5 bases short and J 3 bases short, with 14 bases between. The CDR3 spells CASSPTGVFYEQYF. CDR3 nucleotide sequence: TGTGCCAGCAGTCCGACAGGAGTTTTCTACGAGCAGTACTTC.

This clone was seen a handful of times. This chain uses TRBV27 with TRBJ2-4, with D maybe TRBD2 (6 bases). Germline-derived CDR1 and CDR2 are MNHEY and SMNVEV (reference sequence). Between the trimmed V and J ends, which lost 3 bases and 7 bases, there was a span of 10 bases. The CDR3 is 13 residues long. CDR3 residues: CASSFSEGNIQYF. CDR3 bases: TGTGCCAGCAGTTTCTCGGAGGGGAACATTCAGTACTTC.

This clone was seen a few times. The CDR3 here is CASSLKGQGTSGANVLTF. The DNA of the CDR3 is TGTGCCAGCAGTTTAAAGGGACAGGGGACGTCTGGGGCCAACGTCCTGACTTTC. The V gene is TRBV27, the J gene TRBJ2-6; 10 bases map to TRBD1. The ends lost 2 bases at V and 1 base at J; junction bases unmatched: 5. The V gene's germline CDR1 is MNHEY and CDR2 SMNVEV (reference sequence). The length of the CDR3 is 18 residues.

This clone turned up a few times. The chain is built from TRBV30 and TRBJ2-1; D remains ambiguous. The CDR3 runs 15 residues. V was trimmed by 3 bases and J by 0 bases, leaving 12 bases between them. In germline, CDR1 is GTSNPN, CDR2 SVGIG (reference sequence). As DNA, the CDR3 is TGTGCCTGGAGCAAAGCGACAAGCTCCTACAATGAGCAGTTCTTC. Its protein is CAWSKATSSYNEQFF.